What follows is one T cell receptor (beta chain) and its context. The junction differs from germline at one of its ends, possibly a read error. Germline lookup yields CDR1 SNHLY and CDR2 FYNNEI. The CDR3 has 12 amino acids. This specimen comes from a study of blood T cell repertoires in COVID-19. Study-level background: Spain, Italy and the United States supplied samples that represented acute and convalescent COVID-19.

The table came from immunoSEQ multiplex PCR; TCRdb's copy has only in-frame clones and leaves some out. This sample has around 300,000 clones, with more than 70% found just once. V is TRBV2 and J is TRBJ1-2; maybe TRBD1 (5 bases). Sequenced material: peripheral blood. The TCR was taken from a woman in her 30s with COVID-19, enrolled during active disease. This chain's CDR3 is CATSSGNYGYTF. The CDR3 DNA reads TGTGCCACCAGTTCAGGGAACTATGGCTACACCTTC.